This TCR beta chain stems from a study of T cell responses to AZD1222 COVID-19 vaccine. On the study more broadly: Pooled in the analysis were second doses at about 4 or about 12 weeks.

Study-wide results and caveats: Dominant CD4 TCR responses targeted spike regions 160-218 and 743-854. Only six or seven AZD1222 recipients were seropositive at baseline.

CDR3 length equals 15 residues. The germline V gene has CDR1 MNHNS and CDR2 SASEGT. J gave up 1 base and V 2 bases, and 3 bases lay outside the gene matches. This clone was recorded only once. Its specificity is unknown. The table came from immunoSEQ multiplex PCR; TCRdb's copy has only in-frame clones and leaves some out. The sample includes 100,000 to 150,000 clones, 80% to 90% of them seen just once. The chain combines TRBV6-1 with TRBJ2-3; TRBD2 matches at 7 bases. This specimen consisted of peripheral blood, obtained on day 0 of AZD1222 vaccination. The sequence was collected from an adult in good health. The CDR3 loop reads CASSEQRGGTDTQYF. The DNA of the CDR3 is TGTGCCAGCAGTGAACAGCGGGGCGGCACAGATACGCAGTATTTT.